The 19 T cell receptor beta chains presented below share a single source sample, sequenced in a study of human thymus T cells. Repertoires were generated with immunoSEQ multiplex PCR, while TCRdb's copy carries only in-frame clones and drops some. The sample consists of around 45,000 clones, over 90% of them appearing once. Sequenced material: blood. All receptors come from a girl less than two years old with a congenital heart defect but otherwise immunologically healthy.

The rearrangement joins TRBV5-6 to TRBJ1-2; 10 bases fit TRBD1. Trimming at V came to 4 bases and at J to 6 bases, leaving 9 bases not matched to a gene. CDR3 size: 15 residues. Germline V gene lookup returns CDR1 SGHDT and CDR2 YYEEEE. CDR3 loop: CASSRRDRGSNGYTF. The CDR3 DNA reads TGTGCCAGCAGCCGCCGGGACAGGGGATCGAATGGCTACACCTTC.

V and J are TRBV5-1 and TRBJ2-7; 8 positions match TRBD1. CDR3 length: 15 amino acids. The V and J ends lost 4 bases and 5 bases, in that order; junction bases with no gene match: 11. Germline V lookup: CDR1 SGHRS, CDR2 YFSETQ. CDR3: CASSPRWDRRDEQYF. Here the CDR3 DNA reads TGCGCCAGCAGCCCGAGGTGGGACAGGAGGGACGAGCAGTACTTC.

J is TRBJ2-2 and V is TRBV6-5, with 13 bases aligning to TRBD2. The CDR3 has 15 residues. CDR1 is MNHEY and CDR2 is SVGAGI in the germline V gene. V shed 5 bases and J 6 bases; nucleotides not matched to a gene: 3. The CDR3 DNA follows: TGTGCCAGCAGTAATGGACTAGCGGGAGCCGGGGAGCTGTTTTTT. This gives the protein CASSNGLAGAGELFF.

The gene calls are TRBV2 and TRBJ2-3, with TRBD2 matching over 9 bases. V lost 6 bases and J lost 0; bases outside the gene matches: 4. CDR1 is SNHLY and CDR2 is FYNNEI in the germline V gene. CDR3 length: 15 amino acids. CDR3 nucleotide sequence: TGTGCCAGCAGGAGGACTAGCGCTAGCACAGATACGCAGTATTTT. Residues: CASRRTSASTDTQYF.

The V gene is TRBV4-3, the J gene TRBJ2-1; D uncertain. The CDR3 spans 15 residues. The V gene's germline CDR1 is LGHNA and CDR2 YSLEER. Trimming took off 1 base at V and 0 bases at J, with 7 bases between the two ends. CDR3 sequence (DNA): TGCGCCAGCAGCCAAGGGCCAAACTCCTACAATGAGCAGTTCTTC. As protein: CASSQGPNSYNEQFF.

The CDR3 DNA reads as TGTGCCACAGACCGGACAGGGGAAGGCTACACCTTC. Translated, it gives CATDRTGEGYTF. The chain is built from TRBV10-3 and TRBJ1-2; 9 bases are a match to TRBD1. Germline V CDR1 and CDR2: ENHRY, SYGVKD. This CDR3 is 12 amino acids long. The trim removed 10 bases at V and 8 bases at J, leaving 8 bases unmatched.

This clone was observed a few times. This chain connects TRBV5-6 to TRBJ2-6; the D gene could be TRBD1 or TRBD2 (6 bases each). Trimming removed 2 bases from V and 2 bases from J, with 17 bases in between. Per the germline V gene, CDR1 is SGHDT and CDR2 is YYEEEE. The CDR3 runs to 18 residues. The DNA of the CDR3 is TGTGCCAGCAGCTTAGGGGGGATGAGGGCAGCTGGGGCCAACGTCCTGACTTTC. Translating gives CASSLGGMRAAGANVLTF.

The V call is TRBV7-9, the J call TRBJ2-1; 11 bases fit TRBD2. V was clipped by 0 bases and J by 8 bases; unmatched bases: 6. The CDR3 covers 16 residues. Per the germline V gene, CDR1 is SEHNR and CDR2 is FQNEAQ (reference sequence). CDR3 nucleotide sequence: TGTGCCAGCAGCTTAGCCCGACTAGCGGGAAATCATGAGCAGTTCTTC. It encodes CASSLARLAGNHEQFF.

This clone was observed a single time. The chain employs TRBV7-2 and TRBJ2-3; 8 positions match TRBD2. Unmatched junction bases numbered 12, after V lost 3 bases and J lost 1 base. CDR1 is SGHTA, CDR2 FQGNSA, per germline. The CDR3 contains 18 residues. In DNA, the CDR3 is TGTGCCAGCAGCTTTAGAAGCGGGAGCCGGTGGGGCACAGATACGCAGTATTTT. Translating gives CASSFRSGSRWGTDTQYF.

The chain combines TRBV7-3 with TRBJ2-5; 7 nucleotides agree with TRBD2. There are 15 residues in the CDR3. The ends lost 2 bases at V and 5 bases at J; junction bases unmatched: 8. Per germline, CDR1 SGHTA and CDR2 FQGTGA. The chain's CDR3 is CASSLSGGRWETQYF. CDR3 sequence (DNA): TGTGCCAGCAGCTTATCTGGCGGGAGATGGGAGACCCAGTACTTC.

This chain joins TRBV5-1 and TRBJ1-4; 7 bases align to TRBD1. CDR1 SGHRS and CDR2 YFSETQ come from the germline V gene. V dropped 4 bases and J dropped 3; count of bases not matched to a gene: 6. The CDR3 contains 15 residues. The CDR3 coding sequence is TGCGCCAGCAGCCCAGGGGGTAGGGCTAATGAAAAACTGTTTTTT. It specifies CASSPGGRANEKLFF.

The V call is TRBV9, the J call TRBJ2-1; 12 nucleotides match TRBD2. The CDR3 totals 17 residues. V was clipped by 4 bases and J by 7 bases; unmatched bases: 12. Germline assignment: CDR1 SGDLS and CDR2 YYNGEE. The CDR3 region is CASSFASGRAGRNEQFF. The CDR3 coding sequence is TGTGCCAGCAGCTTTGCTAGCGGGAGGGCCGGTAGGAATGAGCAGTTCTTC. The full variable domain, rest sourced from reference TRBV9 and TRBJ2-1, is DSGVTQTPKHLITATGQRVTLRCSPRSGDLSVYWYQQSLDQGLQFLIQYYNGEERAKGNILERFSAQQFPDLHSELNLSSLELGDSALYFCASSFASGRAGRNEQFFGPGTRLTVL.

The CDR3 here is CASSDRLAGAHPLEQYF. DNA for the CDR3: TGTGCCAGCAGCGACCGACTAGCGGGAGCCCACCCCCTCGAGCAGTACTTC. This chain uses TRBV7-2 with TRBJ2-7, with 12 bases lining up with TRBD2. CDR1 is SGHTA and CDR2 is FQGNSA in the germline V gene. CDR3 size: 17 residues. V shed 5 bases and J 6 bases; nucleotides not matched to a gene: 14.

This rearrangement joins TRBV28 to TRBJ2-7; D perhaps matches TRBD2 (5 bases). Germline V gene sequence: CDR1 MDHEN, CDR2 SYDVKM. V gave up 0 bases and J gave up 3 bases, with 15 bases separating them. The CDR3 has 16 residues. The CDR3 is CASSLWGSPTFYEQYF. CDR3 nucleotides: TGTGCCAGCAGTTTATGGGGGAGTCCGACCTTCTACGAGCAGTACTTC.

The chain uses TRBV7-6 and TRBJ2-3; 10 nucleotides match TRBD2. Losses at the gene ends were 1 base for V and 8 bases for J; bases not matched to a gene: 6. Per the germline V gene, CDR1 is SGHVS and CDR2 is FNYEAQ. CDR3 length: 15 amino acids. The CDR3 DNA follows: TGTGCCAGCAGCTTAGGGGGACTAGCGCGGACTACGCAGTATTTT. Protein product: CASSLGGLARTTQYF.

V usage is TRBV15 and J usage is TRBJ2-3; 14 bases align to TRBD2. Trimming removed 0 bases from V and 2 bases from J; junction bases left unmatched: 4. The CDR3 covers 18 residues. Germline V gene sequence: CDR1 LNHNV, CDR2 YYDKDF (reference sequence). DNA for the CDR3: TGTGCCACCAGCAGAGACCGACTAGCGGGAGGGCCCACAGATACGCAGTATTTT. Translating it yields CATSRDRLAGGPTDTQYF.

The chain carries TRBV19 and TRBJ2-7; possibly TRBD1 or TRBD2 for D (6 bases each). This CDR3 contains 14 residues. Looked up from germline, CDR1 is LNHDA and CDR2 is SQIVND (reference sequence). The V end was cut by 4 bases, the J end by 9 bases, with 19 bases between. CDR3 sequence: CASSKGDSTLGQYF. In nucleotides, the CDR3 is TGTGCCAGTAGTAAGGGGGACTCGACCTTGGGGCAGTACTTC.

This clone was seen only once. Other DNA sequences in this sample translate to the same CDR3. This chain connects TRBV28 to TRBJ1-2, with D hard to call. Trimming cost V 3 bases and J 8 bases, with 10 bases left between them. This CDR3 comprises 12 residues. The V gene's germline CDR1 is MDHEN and CDR2 SYDVKM. CDR3 protein: CASSFGLGGYTF. As DNA, the CDR3 is TGTGCCAGCAGTTTTGGCCTTGGGGGCTACACCTTC.

This sequence joins TRBV7-2 and TRBJ2-3; D may match TRBD1 or TRBD2 (5 bases each). V lost 4 bases to trimming and J lost 6 bases, with 8 bases between them. CDR1 SGHTA and CDR2 FQGNSA come from the germline V gene. CDR3 length: 12 amino acids. CDR3 region: CASSWDGDTQYF. CDR3 DNA: TGTGCCAGCAGCTGGGACGGGGATACGCAGTATTTT.